This T cell receptor beta chain came from a study of cytomegalovirus exposure and HLA in healthy donors. The ends lost 1 base at V and 5 bases at J; junction bases unmatched: 9. This CDR3 has 17 residues. Germline lookup yields CDR1 MNHEY and CDR2 SMNVEV (reference sequence). With respect to this clone: Its specificity is unknown.

The study's findings and limits: An analysis that was carried out later associated 15,000 to 20,000 TCR beta sequences with HLA alleles at 0.05 false discovery rate.

Primers for the PCR totalled 60 Vbeta and 13 Jbeta. Data came from immunoSEQ multiplex PCR; TCRdb stores just in-frame clones and leaves some out. The sample comprises 150,000 or so clones, about 80% of which are singletons, and 13% rests with the top ten. Sequencing was done on a sample of PBMCs. This TCR derives from a man aged 25 to 40 in good health and CMV-seropositive. The rearrangement joins TRBV27 to TRBJ2-1, with 9 bases aligning to TRBD2. CDR3 in amino acids: CASSLYRTGLAHNEQFF. The DNA of the CDR3 is TGTGCCAGCAGTTTATACCGTACGGGACTAGCCCACAATGAGCAGTTCTTC.